The 7 T cell receptor beta chains below were found in one sample sequenced in a study of breast tumors, draining lymph nodes, adjacent tissues. Samples came from axillary lymph nodes draining the breast cancer. TCRdb itself ran the multiplex PCR reads through MiXCR, one entry per CDR3 protein. The sample contains approximately 280,000 distinct CDR3 sequences, around 30% of which appear only once. Sequencing was performed on axillary lymph node tissue. The receptor source for this set is a female donor with breast cancer. Some clones in this sample may be carry-over from other donors' samples.

A note on this clonotype: Being one base from a much bigger clone, this may be a read error. The genes are TRBV4-1 and TRBJ2-1; D is uncertain. The germline gives CDR1 MGHRA, CDR2 YSYEKL. The CDR3 runs to 14 residues. CDR3: CASSQEATYNEQSF. The CDR3 DNA reads as TGCGCCAGCAGCCAAGAAGCCACCTACAATGAGCAGTCCTTC.

V is TRBV2 and J is TRBJ1-1; a possible D gene is TRBD1 (5 bases). V was cut by 1 base and J by 11 bases, with 17 bases left in between. Germline loops: CDR1 SNHLY, CDR2 FYNNEI. The CDR3 contains 14 residues. For the CDR3, the DNA is TGTGCCAGCAGTGAAGGAGGAACAGTGGGGGAGGCTTTCTTT. Amino acids: CASSEGGTVGEAFF. Using reference TRBV2 and TRBJ1-1 for the parts outside the CDR3, the full variable domain is EPEVTQTPSHQVTQMGQEVILRCVPISNHLYFYWYRQILGQKVEFLVSFYNNEISEKSEIFDDQFSVERPDGSNFTLKIRSTKLEDSAMYFCASSEGGTVGEAFFGQGTRLTVV.

This clonotype appeared many times. The chain is built from TRBV4-2 and TRBJ2-3; D is ambiguous. Deletions cut 1 base from V and 1 base from J, with 12 bases between. The germline gives CDR1 LGHNA, CDR2 YNFKEQ. There are 16 residues in the CDR3. The CDR3 loop is CASSQGSADRTDTQYF. Here the CDR3 DNA reads TGTGCCAGCAGCCAAGGTAGTGCGGACCGCACAGATACGCAGTATTTT.

The table lists this clonotype with many counts. The chain recombines TRBV7-6 with TRBJ2-3; D may be TRBD1 (5 bases). This CDR3 spans 14 amino acids. Germline V gene sequence: CDR1 SGHVS, CDR2 FNYEAQ. V shed 2 bases and J shed 3 bases, with 9 bases lying between them. DNA of the CDR3: TGTGCCAGCAGCTTAAGGGGCGGTACAGATACGCAGTATTTT. Translated, it gives CASSLRGGTDTQYF.

This clonotype appeared many times. The chain joins TRBV4-2 to TRBJ1-4; D not certain. CDR3 size: 16 residues. V was pared by 4 bases and J by 6 bases, with 18 bases between. Germline lookup yields CDR1 LGHNA and CDR2 YNFKEQ. CDR3 protein: CASSPRWRTEDEKLFF. The CDR3 DNA follows: TGTGCCAGCAGCCCGAGGTGGAGGACGGAGGATGAAAAACTGTTTTTT.

Comments on this clonotype: A read error may be the cause here, since a much bigger clone is one base away. J is TRBJ2-1 and V is TRBV7-9, with D possibly TRBD2 on 6 matching bases. Per the germline V gene, CDR1 is SEHNR and CDR2 is FQNEAQ (reference sequence). The CDR3 is 12 amino acids. Here the CDR3 reads CTSSSTSYEQFF. CDR3 nucleotides: TGTACCAGCAGCTCAACTAGCTATGAGCAGTTCTTC.

This clonotype was observed once. This sequence may be a read error, since a much larger clone differs from it by one base. This CDR3 reads CASGDLQGSYEQYF. CDR3 in DNA: TGTGCTAGTGGCGACCTTCAGGGGTCTTACGAGCAGTACTTC. The chain is built from TRBV12-5 and TRBJ2-7; TRBD1 might be the D (6 bases). CDR1 LGHNT and CDR2 FRNRAP come from the germline V gene. Between the trimmed V and J ends, which lost 6 bases and 4 bases, there was a span of 16 bases. There are 14 residues in the CDR3.